Below, one TCR beta chain is given with its context. Its binding antigen is unknown. The sample holds no much larger clone one base away, and base qualities are not on file. Looking up the germline V gene yields CDR1 MNHNS and CDR2 SASEGT. Unmatched junction bases come to 6, with V trimmed by 3 bases and J by 2 bases. Including the terminal cysteine and phenylalanine, the CDR3 comprises 16 residues. Of the read, only the CDR3 DNA is kept; its 48 bases are in frame from base 1. Interpreted using the paper, the time point label stands for: week 5, during vaccination. Each vaccine dose was 300 ug of a 20-mer mutant IDH1 peptide in Montanide, given subcutaneously with topical imiquimod. All donors had newly diagnosed IDH1-mutant astrocytomas of WHO grade 3 or 4 that showed loss of nuclear ATRX. The samples were drawn from NOA16, a multicentre, single-arm, open-label phase I trial in Germany that tested a mutant IDH1 peptide vaccine in humans for the first time. Genomic DNA for TCRB sequencing was isolated from EDTA blood with the DNeasy Blood and Tissue Kit.

The data were obtained in a study of a mutant IDH1 vaccine in newly diagnosed glioma (dated by TCRdb to the early 2020s). With regard to the full study: Eight vaccinations were administered to patients in weeks 1, 3, 5, 7, 11, 15, 19 and 23, corresponding to visits V03 through V10. Of the 30 or so patients who were treated, 62.5% were male and approximately 38% were female, and the mean age was approximately 40 years. Vaccination started 4-6 weeks after radiotherapy alone, or was given together with temozolomide cycles in the groups whose treatment included chemotherapy. Peripheral blood samples were drawn at six visits, namely V03 (baseline), V05, V07, V10, V12 and V13. Prior to enrollment, patients had been given standard therapy consisting of radiotherapy alone, temozolomide alone, or radiochemotherapy with temozolomide, with the combination given to most patients. For exploratory analyses, longitudinal TCRB deep sequencing was carried out in some 25 treated patients wherever samples were available. Results the study describes overall, beyond this receptor: Across multiple MHC alleles, vaccine-induced immune responses were seen in about 93% of patients. Changes in the top peripheral T cell clonotypes picked up by TCRB sequencing did not appear to be linked to pseudoprogression. Availability determined which PBMC samples were chosen for TCRB deep sequencing. It was noted by the authors that analyses of patient blood samples could not be reproduced owing to sample limitations.

The library came from the immunoSEQ multiplex PCR assay. Following the manufacturer's protocol, the hsTCRB Kit was used to amplify rearranged TCR beta chain sequences. TCRB libraries were sequenced on an Illumina MiSeq. In the original analysis: The kit vendor's proprietary platform handled demultiplexing, trimming and gene mapping. Held by TCRdb, this immuneACCESS table contains in-frame sequences only and omits some clones. Under half of the omission traces to an unresolved V gene where checked; the cause of the rest is unknown. D and trimming were read from the DNA, whereas the V and J calls and clone size are those reported in that table. The table for this sample lists about 51,000 clones; around 80% of them were counted only once. The biggest ten clones account for roughly 4.8% of the sample.

This TCR derives from a man over 45 with glioma. The chain couples TRBV6-1 to TRBJ1-5, with TRBD1 matching 8 junction bases. Sequenced here: PBMCs, sampled from a glioma patient whose treatment included an IDH1 peptide vaccine. The CDR3 region has the sequence CASSDPGQVGNQPQHF. The nucleotide sequence is TGTGCCAGCAGTGATCCGGGACAGGTTGGCAATCAGCCCCAGCATTTT.